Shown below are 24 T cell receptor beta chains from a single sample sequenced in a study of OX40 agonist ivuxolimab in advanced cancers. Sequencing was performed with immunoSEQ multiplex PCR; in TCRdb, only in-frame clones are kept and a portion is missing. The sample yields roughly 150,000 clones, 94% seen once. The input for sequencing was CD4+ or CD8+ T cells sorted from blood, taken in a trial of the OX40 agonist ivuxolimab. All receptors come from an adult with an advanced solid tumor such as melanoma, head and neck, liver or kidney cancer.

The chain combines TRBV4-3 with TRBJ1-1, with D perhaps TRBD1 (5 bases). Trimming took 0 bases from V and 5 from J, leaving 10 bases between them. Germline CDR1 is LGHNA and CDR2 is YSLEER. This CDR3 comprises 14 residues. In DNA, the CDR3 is TGCGCCAGCAGCCAAGACTTGGGGGGGACTGAAGCTTTCTTT. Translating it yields CASSQDLGGTEAFF.

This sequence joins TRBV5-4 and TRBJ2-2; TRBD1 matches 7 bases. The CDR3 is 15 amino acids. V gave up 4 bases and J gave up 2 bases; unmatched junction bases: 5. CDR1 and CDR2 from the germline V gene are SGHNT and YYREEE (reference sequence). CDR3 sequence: CASSPRQGNTGELFF. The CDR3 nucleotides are TGTGCCAGCAGCCCCCGACAGGGAAACACCGGGGAGCTGTTTTTT.

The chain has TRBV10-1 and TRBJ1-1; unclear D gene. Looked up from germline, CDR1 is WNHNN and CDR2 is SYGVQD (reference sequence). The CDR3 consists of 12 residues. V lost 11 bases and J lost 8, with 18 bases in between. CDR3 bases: TGCGCCGGGCCGGATATGACCGACGAAGCTTTCTTT. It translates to CAGPDMTDEAFF.

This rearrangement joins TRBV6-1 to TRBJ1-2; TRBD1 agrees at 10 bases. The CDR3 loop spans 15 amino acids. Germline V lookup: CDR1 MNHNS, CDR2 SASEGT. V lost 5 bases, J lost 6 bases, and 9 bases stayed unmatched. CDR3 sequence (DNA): TGTGCCAGCAGTCGACAGGGGGCTGGGGAGGATGGCTACACCTTC. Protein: CASSRQGAGEDGYTF.

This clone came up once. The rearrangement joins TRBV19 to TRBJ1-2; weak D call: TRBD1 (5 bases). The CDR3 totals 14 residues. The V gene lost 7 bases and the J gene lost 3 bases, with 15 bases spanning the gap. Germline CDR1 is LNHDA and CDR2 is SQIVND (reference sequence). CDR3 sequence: CASTSWGRDYGYTF. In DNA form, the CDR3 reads TGTGCCAGTACTTCCTGGGGCAGGGACTATGGCTACACCTTC.

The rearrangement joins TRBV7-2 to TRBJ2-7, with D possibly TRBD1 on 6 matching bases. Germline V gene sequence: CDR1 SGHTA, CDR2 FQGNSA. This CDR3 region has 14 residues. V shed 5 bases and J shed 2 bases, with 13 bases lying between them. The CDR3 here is CASSRGRGTYEQYF. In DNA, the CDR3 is TGTGCCAGCAGCCGCGGAAGGGGGACCTACGAGCAGTACTTC.

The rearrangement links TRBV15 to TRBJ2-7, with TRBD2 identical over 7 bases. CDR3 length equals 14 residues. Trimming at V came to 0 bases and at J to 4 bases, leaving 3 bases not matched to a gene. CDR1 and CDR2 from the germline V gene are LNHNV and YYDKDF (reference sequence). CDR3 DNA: TGTGCCACCAGCAGAGAGGGGGGGAGGTACGAGCAGTACTTC. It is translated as CATSREGGRYEQYF.

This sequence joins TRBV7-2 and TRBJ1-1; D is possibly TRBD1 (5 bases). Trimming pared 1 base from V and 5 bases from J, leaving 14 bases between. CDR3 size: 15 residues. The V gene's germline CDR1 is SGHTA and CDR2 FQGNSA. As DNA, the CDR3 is TGTGCCAGCAGCTTAGATGTCAGGGTAAAGACTGAAGCTTTCTTT. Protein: CASSLDVRVKTEAFF. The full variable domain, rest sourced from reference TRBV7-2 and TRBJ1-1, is GAGVSQSPSNKVTEKGKDVELRCDPISGHTALYWYRQSLGQGLEFLIYFQGNSAPDKSGLPSDRFSAERTGGSVSTLTIQRTQQEDSAVYLCASSLDVRVKTEAFFGQGTRLTVV.

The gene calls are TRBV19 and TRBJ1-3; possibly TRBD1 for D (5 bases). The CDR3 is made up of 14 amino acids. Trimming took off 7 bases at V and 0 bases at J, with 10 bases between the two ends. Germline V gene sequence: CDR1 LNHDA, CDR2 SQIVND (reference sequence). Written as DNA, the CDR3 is TGTGCCAGTACCCCAGGGAGCTCTGGAAACACCATATATTTT. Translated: CASTPGSSGNTIYF.

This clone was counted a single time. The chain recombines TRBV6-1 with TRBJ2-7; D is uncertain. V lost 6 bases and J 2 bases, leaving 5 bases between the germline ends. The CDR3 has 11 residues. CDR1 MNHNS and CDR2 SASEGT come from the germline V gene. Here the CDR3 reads CASSQAYEQYF. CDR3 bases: TGTGCCAGCAGCCAAGCCTACGAGCAGTACTTC.

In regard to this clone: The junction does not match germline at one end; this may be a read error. CDR3 region: CSVPIGDTIYF. CDR3 DNA sequence: TGCAGCGTTCCCATTGGAGACACCATATATTTT. V gene TRBV29-1 combines with J gene TRBJ1-3, with D unclear. Germline V gene data show CDR1 as SQVTM and CDR2 as ANQGSEA. This CDR3 is 11 amino acids long.

CDR3 in DNA: TGTGCCAGCAGCAGGGGGTGGGCAAACACCATATATTTT. It yields the protein CASSRGWANTIYF. The rearrangement links TRBV28 to TRBJ1-3, with TRBD1 identical over 7 bases. Germline V gene lookup returns CDR1 MDHEN and CDR2 SYDVKM. Trimming took 6 bases from V and 6 from J; bases not matched to a gene: 5. The CDR3 runs 13 residues.

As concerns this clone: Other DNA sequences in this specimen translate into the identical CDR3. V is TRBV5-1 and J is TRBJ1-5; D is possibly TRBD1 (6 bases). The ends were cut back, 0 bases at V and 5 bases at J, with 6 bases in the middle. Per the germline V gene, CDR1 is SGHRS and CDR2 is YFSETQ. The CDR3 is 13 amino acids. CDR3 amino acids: CASSLGTDQPQHF. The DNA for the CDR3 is TGCGCCAGCAGCTTGGGGACAGATCAGCCCCAGCATTTT.

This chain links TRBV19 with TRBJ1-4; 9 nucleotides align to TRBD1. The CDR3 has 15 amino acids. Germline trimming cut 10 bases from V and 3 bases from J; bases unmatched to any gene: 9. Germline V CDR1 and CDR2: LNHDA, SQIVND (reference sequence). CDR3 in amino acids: CATKNRDRANEKLFF. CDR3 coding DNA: TGTGCCACCAAAAACCGGGACAGGGCTAATGAAAAACTGTTTTTT.

The CDR3 region is CASSLSSGTGRHNTEAFF. CDR3 sequence (DNA): TGTGCCAGCAGCTTAAGCTCCGGGACAGGGAGGCACAACACTGAAGCTTTCTTT. V usage is TRBV5-4 and J usage is TRBJ1-1; 9 bases align to TRBD1. The CDR3 is made up of 18 amino acids. Looked up from germline, CDR1 is SGHNT and CDR2 is YYREEE (reference sequence). Germline trimming cut 2 bases from V and 2 bases from J; bases unmatched to any gene: 13. Full variable domain (missing parts from reference TRBV5-4 and TRBJ1-1): ETGVTQSPTHLIKTRGQQVTLRCSSQSGHNTVSWYQQALGQGPQFIFQYYREEENGRGNFPPRFSGLQFPNYSSELNVNALELDDSALYLCASSLSSGTGRHNTEAFFGQGTRLTVV.

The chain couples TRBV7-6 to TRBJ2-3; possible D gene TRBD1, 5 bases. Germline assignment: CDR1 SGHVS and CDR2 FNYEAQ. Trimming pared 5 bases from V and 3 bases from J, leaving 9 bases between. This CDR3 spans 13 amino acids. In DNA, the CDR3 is TGTGCCAGCAGCCAGGGTCAGACAGATACGCAGTATTTT. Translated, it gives CASSQGQTDTQYF. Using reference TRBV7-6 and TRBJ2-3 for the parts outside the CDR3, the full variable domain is GAGVSQSPRYKVTKRGQDVALRCDPISGHVSLYWYRQALGQGPEFLTYFNYEAQQDKSGLPNDRFSAERPEGSISTLTIQRTEQRDSAMYRCASSQGQTDTQYFGPGTRLTVL.

CDR3 nucleotides: TGCGCCAGCAGCCAAGGGTCTCGGACTGACTACAATGAGCAGTTCTTC. It is translated as CASSQGSRTDYNEQFF. The chain links TRBV4-1 to TRBJ2-1; D might be TRBD2 (5 bases). The CDR3 length is 16 residues. Between the trimmed V and J ends, which lost 1 base and 3 bases, there was a span of 13 bases. CDR1 and CDR2 (germline): MGHRA, YSYEKL.

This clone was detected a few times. CDR3 protein: CASSPGQYSNQPQHF. For the CDR3, the DNA is TGCGCCAGCAGCCCTGGACAGTATAGCAATCAGCCCCAGCATTTT. V and J are TRBV5-1 and TRBJ1-5; the D gene is possibly TRBD1 (6 bases). CDR1 is SGHRS and CDR2 is YFSETQ in the germline V gene. The V end was cut by 4 bases, the J end by 0 bases, with 11 bases between. The CDR3 consists of 15 residues.

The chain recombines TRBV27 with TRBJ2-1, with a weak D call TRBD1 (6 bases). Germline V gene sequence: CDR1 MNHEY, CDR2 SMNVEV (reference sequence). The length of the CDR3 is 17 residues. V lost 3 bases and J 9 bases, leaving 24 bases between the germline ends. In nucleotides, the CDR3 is TGTGCCAGCAGTTTGTATCCTTCGACAGGCCTGACGACTGAGCAGTTCTTC. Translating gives CASSLYPSTGLTTEQFF.

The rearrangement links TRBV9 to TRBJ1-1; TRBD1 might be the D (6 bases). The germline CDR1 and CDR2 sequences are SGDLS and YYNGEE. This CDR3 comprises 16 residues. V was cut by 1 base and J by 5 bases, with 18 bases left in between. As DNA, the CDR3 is TGTGCCAGCAGCGTAAGCGGGGGGCGAAGCATGACTGAAGCTTTCTTT. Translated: CASSVSGGRSMTEAFF. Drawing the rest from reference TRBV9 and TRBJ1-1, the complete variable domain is DSGVTQTPKHLITATGQRVTLRCSPRSGDLSVYWYQQSLDQGLQFLIQYYNGEERAKGNILERFSAQQFPDLHSELNLSSLELGDSALYFCASSVSGGRSMTEAFFGQGTRLTVV.

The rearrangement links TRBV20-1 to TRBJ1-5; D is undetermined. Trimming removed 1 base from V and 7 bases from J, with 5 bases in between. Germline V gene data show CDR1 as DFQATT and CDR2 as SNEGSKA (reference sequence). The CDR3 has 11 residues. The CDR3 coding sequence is TGCAGTGCTAGAGGCGGACAGCCCCAGCATTTT. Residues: CSARGGQPQHF.

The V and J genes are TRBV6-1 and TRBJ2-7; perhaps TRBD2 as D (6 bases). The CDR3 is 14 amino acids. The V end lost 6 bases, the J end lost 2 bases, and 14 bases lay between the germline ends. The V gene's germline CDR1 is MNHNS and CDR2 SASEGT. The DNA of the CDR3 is TGTGCCAGCAGGTCAACATCGGGGGCCTACGAGCAGTACTTC. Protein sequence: CASRSTSGAYEQYF.

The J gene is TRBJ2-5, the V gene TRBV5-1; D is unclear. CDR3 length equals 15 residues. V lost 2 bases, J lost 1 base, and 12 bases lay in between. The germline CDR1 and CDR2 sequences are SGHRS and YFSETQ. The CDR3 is CASSFGLTPQETQYF. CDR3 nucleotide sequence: TGCGCCAGCAGCTTCGGTTTAACGCCCCAAGAGACCCAGTACTTC.

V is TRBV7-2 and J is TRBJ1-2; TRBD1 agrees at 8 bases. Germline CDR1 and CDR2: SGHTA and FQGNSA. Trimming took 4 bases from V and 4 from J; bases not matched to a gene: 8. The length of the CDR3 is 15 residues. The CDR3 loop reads CASSSRTGLGYGYTF. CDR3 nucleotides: TGTGCCAGCAGCTCCCGGACAGGGTTAGGCTATGGCTACACCTTC.